The T cell receptor (beta chain) under discussion was sequenced for a study of T cell responses to AZD1222 COVID-19 vaccine. Broader study findings: Females made up more of the donors, who were largely white British, and clonal diversity may have come out too low. With dominance at 160-218 and 743-854, vaccine-associated CD4 TCRs spanned spike. Only after the peak T cell response were repertoires sampled. Two AZD1222 administrations were followed by greater Spike-specific TCR breadth and depth.

Germline V lookup: CDR1 SGHRS, CDR2 YFSETQ. This CDR3 comprises 14 residues. The ends lost 4 bases at V and 5 bases at J; junction bases unmatched: 3. About this clone: The antigen remains undetermined.

TCRdb's table, derived via immunoSEQ multiplex PCR, lists solely in-frame clones and lacks some. The sample includes under 200,000 clones, roughly 92% of them seen just once. This receptor was taken from an adult in good health. Sequencing used peripheral blood, obtained on day 0 of AZD1222 vaccination. The chain combines TRBV5-1 with TRBJ1-6, with TRBD1 matching over 7 bases. The CDR3 loop reads CASSPGQHNSPLHF. The CDR3 nucleotides read TGCGCCAGCAGCCCGGGACAGCATAATTCACCCCTCCACTTT.